The 13 T cell receptor beta chains presented below share a single source sample, sequenced in a study of response to subunit inactivated influenza vaccine. From the RT-PCR reads, TCRdb called clonotypes with MiXCR, one entry per CDR3 protein. In the table there are 600,000 to 850,000 distinct CDR3 sequences, around 15% of which are singletons. The specimen was PBMCs from blood, collected around 14 days before vaccination. Every receptor here comes from a middle-aged man who received an inactivated influenza vaccine.

This clonotype was observed many times. The rearrangement uses TRBV2 and TRBJ2-3; weak D call: TRBD1 (7 bases). The V end lost 7 bases, the J end lost 2 bases, and 13 bases lay between the germline ends. Germline V gene lookup returns CDR1 SNHLY and CDR2 FYNNEI. The CDR3 length is 14 residues. The CDR3 coding sequence is TGTGCCAGCAAGCCAGGGGGGCCCACAGATACGCAGTATTTT. Its protein product is CASKPGGPTDTQYF.

At least ten counts were recorded for this clonotype. V usage is TRBV5-1 and J usage is TRBJ2-1; maybe TRBD2 (6 bases). Germline V gene data show CDR1 as SGHRS and CDR2 as YFSETQ. The V end was cut by 0 bases, the J end by 9 bases, with 16 bases between. The CDR3 is made up of 15 amino acids. The CDR3 here is CASSLDQPGGSEQFF. CDR3 in DNA: TGCGCCAGCAGCTTGGATCAACCCGGAGGGAGTGAGCAGTTCTTC.

This sequence joins TRBV12-3 or TRBV12-4 and TRBJ2-7; 8 bases fit TRBD1. The CDR3 runs to 15 residues. The V gene end was trimmed by 5 bases and the J gene end by 2 bases; junction bases not matched to a gene: 8. This chain's CDR3 is CASSVQGQGTYEQYF. The CDR3 DNA reads as TGTGCCAGCAGTGTACAAGGACAGGGCACCTACGAGCAGTACTTC.

The chain couples TRBV10-1 to TRBJ2-7, with TRBD2 matching 12 bases. Germline V lookup: CDR1 WNHNN, CDR2 SYGVQD (reference sequence). This CDR3 is 16 amino acids long. Trimming removed 5 bases from V and 4 bases from J; junction bases left unmatched: 9. The CDR3 sequence is CASSPRGTSGRYEQYF. The CDR3 bases are TGCGCCAGCAGTCCTCGGGGGACTAGCGGGCGATACGAGCAGTACTTC.

The rearrangement links TRBV15 to TRBJ2-1, with 9 positions matching TRBD2. Per the germline V gene, CDR1 is LNHNV and CDR2 is YYDKDF (reference sequence). The CDR3 runs 16 residues. After removal of 0 bases from V and 6 bases from J, the junction contained 6 bases not matched to a gene. CDR3 coding DNA: TGTGCCACCAGCAGAGATTGGGCGGGAGGGCCCAATGAGCAGTTCTTC. This codes for CATSRDWAGGPNEQFF.

The V call is TRBV5-1, the J call TRBJ2-7; no clear D gene. In germline, CDR1 is SGHRS, CDR2 YFSETQ. V was cut by 3 bases and J by 6 bases, with 13 bases left in between. The CDR3 consists of 13 residues. CDR3 in DNA: TGCGCCAGCAGCTCCGACCCGAAGGGCGAGCAGTACTTC. Encoded protein: CASSSDPKGEQYF.

The V and J genes are TRBV19 and TRBJ1-5, with no clear D. The CDR3 sequence is 13 residues long. V was clipped by 5 bases and J by 5 bases, with 10 bases between them. From germline, CDR1 is LNHDA and CDR2 SQIVND (reference sequence). CDR3 nucleotide sequence: TGTGCCAGTAGTTATCGCAGAGATCAGCCCCAGCATTTT. Translated, it gives CASSYRRDQPQHF. The whole variable domain, filled in from reference TRBV19 and TRBJ1-5, reads DGGITQSPKYLFRKEGQNVTLSCEQNLNHDAMYWYRQDPGQGLRLIYYSQIVNDFQKGDIAEGYSVSREKKESFPLTVTSAQKNPTAFYLCASSYRRDQPQHFGDGTRLSIL.

This clonotype was recorded a few times. This chain links TRBV20-1 with TRBJ2-1, with TRBD1 as a possible D gene (6 bases). This CDR3 has 14 residues. Germline loops: CDR1 DFQATT, CDR2 SNEGSKA (reference sequence). Trimming cost V 5 bases and J 0 bases, with 11 bases left between them. This chain's CDR3 is CSAYQTGSYNEQFF. In DNA form, the CDR3 reads TGCAGTGCTTATCAGACAGGCTCCTACAATGAGCAGTTCTTC.

The table lists this clonotype with a few counts. The chain is built from TRBV20-1 and TRBJ2-1, with 9 bases fitting TRBD2. After removal of 2 bases from V and 3 bases from J, the junction contained 2 bases not matched to a gene. Germline CDR1 DFQATT, CDR2 SNEGSKA (reference sequence). The CDR3 consists of 14 residues. CDR3 amino acids: CSARSSGNYNEQFF. DNA of the CDR3: TGCAGTGCTAGATCTAGCGGGAACTACAATGAGCAGTTCTTC.

Comment on this clonotype: One end of the junction does not line up with germline, which may come from a read error. The rearrangement uses TRBV6-1 and TRBJ2-2, with no clear D. Germline-derived CDR1 and CDR2 are MNHNS and SASEGT. The CDR3 length is 15 residues. The CDR3 sequence: CVSTSTATNTGELFF. The CDR3 DNA follows: TGTGTCAGCACCTCGACGGCTACAAACACCGGGGAGCTGTTTTTT.

This clonotype has only a few counts. This chain connects TRBV5-1 to TRBJ2-5; TRBD2 matches at 10 bases. Trimming at V came to 4 bases and at J to 1 base, leaving 4 bases not matched to a gene. This CDR3 comprises 15 residues. Germline CDR1 and CDR2: SGHRS and YFSETQ. The CDR3 region has the DNA TGCGCCAGCAGCAATAGCGGGAGGTCCCAAGAGACCCAGTACTTC. This gives the protein CASSNSGRSQETQYF.

This clonotype was seen a handful of times. Here the CDR3 DNA reads TGCGCCAGCAGCCAATTGGTTCAGAATACGCAGTATTTT. It encodes CASSQLVQNTQYF. This chain joins TRBV4-1 and TRBJ2-3; no clear D gene. The CDR3 is 13 amino acids. V lost 2 bases and J 7 bases, leaving 10 bases between the germline ends. Germline CDR1 is MGHRA and CDR2 is YSYEKL.

A few counts support this clonotype. The CDR3 DNA is TGTGCCAGCAGCTTAGTAACAGGGTTTGAGGGCTACACCTTC. Amino acids: CASSLVTGFEGYTF. The rearrangement joins TRBV7-2 to TRBJ1-2; D is possibly TRBD1 (6 bases). Germline-derived CDR1 and CDR2 are SGHTA and FQGNSA. The germline V and J ends were trimmed by 1 base and 8 bases, with 14 bases remaining between them. The CDR3 has 14 amino acids.